There are a few counts of the clone carrying this TCR beta chain. This entry comes from a study of blood T cell repertoires in COVID-19. Across the whole study: Material from acute and convalescent COVID-19 was sourced from the United States, Italy and Spain. T cells, B-cell-depleted T cells, or PBMCs supplied cDNA or gDNA.

Germline V CDR1 and CDR2: MDHEN, SYDVKM. This CDR3 comprises 15 residues. V lost 6 bases and J lost 10; bases outside the gene matches: 10. Under the authors' procedure: Amplification of reference gene primers was used by the study to estimate nucleated cell counts. Assay used: immunoSEQ multiplex PCR; TCRdb lists only in-frame clones, some missing. D and trimming were read from the DNA, whereas the V and J calls and clone size are those reported in that table. Of about 170,000 clones in the sample, 80% to 90% were seen once. Those enrolled in Seattle joined during active infection and were followed longitudinally afterward.

The sequence was obtained from a woman in her 70s with COVID-19, enrolled during active disease. The sample comprised peripheral blood. The chain joins TRBV28 to TRBJ2-1; TRBD1 matches 12 bases. This CDR3 reads CASSQPGQGAVEQFF. DNA for the CDR3: TGTGCCAGCAGCCAACCGGGACAGGGGGCGGTGGAGCAGTTCTTC.